This T cell receptor beta chain was documented in a study of blood T cell repertoires in COVID-19. Looking at the study overall: Samples came from the United States, Italy and Spain, spanning acute and convalescent COVID-19.

The assay was immunoSEQ multiplex PCR, and TCRdb's table has in-frame clones only and misses some. The profile shows more than 400,000 clones, 90% of them singletons. The V gene end was trimmed by 1 base and the J gene end by 6 bases; junction bases not matched to a gene: 7. From germline, CDR1 is SGHTA and CDR2 FQGTGA. This CDR3 has 15 residues. The J gene is TRBJ2-3, the V gene TRBV7-3, with 7 bases lining up with TRBD1. The sequenced sample consisted of PBMCs or T cells enriched from blood (not recorded which). This TCR came from a man younger than 35 who had recovered from COVID-19. The chain's CDR3 is CASSLNGQGVDTQYF. Written as DNA, the CDR3 is TGTGCCAGCAGCTTAAACGGTCAGGGGGTGGATACGCAGTATTTT.